Each of the 17 T cell receptor beta chains below was sequenced from the same sample in a study of T cells after yellow fever vaccination. TCRdb fed the 5' RACE reads into MiXCR, producing one record per CDR3 protein. In the table there are about 160,000 distinct CDR3 sequences, 7% to 10% of which are singletons. The sequencing here drew on CD8+ T cells sorted from PBMCs, taken 45 days after the yellow fever booster vaccination. Every receptor here comes from a man aged 18 to 30 who received the YFV17D yellow fever vaccine.

This clonotype was detected a few times. The V and J genes are TRBV5-1 and TRBJ2-5, with unresolved D. Trimming stripped 0 bases from V and 2 bases from J, with 11 bases between. CDR3 length: 15 amino acids. Per germline, CDR1 SGHRS and CDR2 YFSETQ. In DNA, the CDR3 is TGCGCCAGCAGCTTGGAAGGGTTTGATCAAGAGACCCAGTACTTC. Translating it yields CASSLEGFDQETQYF.

This clonotype was observed a few times. This sequence joins TRBV7-9 and TRBJ2-1; 8 nucleotides line up with TRBD1. From germline, CDR1 is SEHNR and CDR2 FQNEAQ (reference sequence). The CDR3 length is 15 residues. The ends lost 0 bases at V and 7 bases at J; junction bases unmatched: 5. The CDR3: CASSLAQGARNEQFF. The CDR3 region has the DNA TGTGCCAGCAGCTTAGCGCAGGGGGCCAGGAATGAGCAGTTCTTC. The entire variable domain, with the rest obtained from reference TRBV7-9 and TRBJ2-1, is as follows: DTGVSQNPRHKITKRGQNVTFRCDPISEHNRLYWYRQTLGQGPEFLTYFQNEAQLEKSRLLSDRFSAERPKGSFSTLEIQRTEQGDSAMYLCASSLAQGARNEQFFGPGTRLTVL.

The sample holds a few counts of this clonotype. V gene TRBV18 combines with J gene TRBJ2-2; a possible D gene is TRBD2 (5 bases). Trimming removed 3 bases from V and 5 bases from J, with 19 bases in between. CDR1 and CDR2 (germline): KGHSH, LQKENI. The length of the CDR3 is 17 residues. This chain's CDR3 is CASSPKPGNALTGELFF. CDR3 DNA sequence: TGTGCCAGCTCACCGAAGCCCGGGAATGCATTAACCGGGGAGCTGTTTTTT.

The chain carries TRBV6-5 and TRBJ2-5; 11 positions match TRBD2. Looked up from germline, CDR1 is MNHEY and CDR2 is SVGAGI. The CDR3 sequence is 15 residues long. J was trimmed by 5 bases and V by 5 bases; bases with no gene match: 7. CDR3 DNA sequence: TGTGCCAGCAGTAAACTAGCGGGGGACCGGGAGACCCAGTACTTC. Its protein is CASSKLAGDRETQYF.

This clonotype came up a few times. The V and J genes are TRBV10-2 and TRBJ1-2; 9 bases match TRBD1. The length of the CDR3 is 14 residues. The V gene end was trimmed by 0 bases and the J gene end by 4 bases; junction bases not matched to a gene: 0. Germline-derived CDR1 and CDR2 are WSHSY and SAAADI. CDR3 sequence: CASSESGQGYGYTF. Here the CDR3 DNA reads TGCGCCAGCAGTGAGTCGGGACAGGGCTATGGCTACACCTTC.

This sequence joins TRBV7-9 and TRBJ1-4; maybe TRBD1 (5 bases). Germline lookup yields CDR1 SEHNR and CDR2 FQNEAQ (reference sequence). The V gene lost 7 bases and the J gene lost 2 bases, with 11 bases spanning the gap. There are 14 residues in the CDR3. CDR3 region: CASIDSRTNEKLFF. CDR3 sequence (DNA): TGTGCCAGCATTGACAGCCGGACTAATGAAAAACTGTTTTTT.

This clonotype was counted a few times. The chain uses TRBV9 and TRBJ2-7, with D perhaps matching TRBD2 (5 bases). The V end was cut by 3 bases, the J end by 3 bases, with 16 bases between. Germline assignment: CDR1 SGDLS and CDR2 YYNGEE. The CDR3 is made up of 15 amino acids. The CDR3 reads CASSGRADPFYEQYF. CDR3 sequence (DNA): TGTGCCAGCAGCGGGCGGGCGGATCCCTTCTACGAGCAGTACTTC.

The chain joins TRBV4-1 to TRBJ1-5, with D unclear. V shed 1 base and J shed 3 bases, with 4 bases lying between them. This CDR3 spans 13 amino acids. CDR1 MGHRA and CDR2 YSYEKL come from the germline V gene. This CDR3 reads CASSQALNQPQHF. CDR3 bases: TGCGCCAGCAGCCAAGCCCTCAATCAGCCCCAGCATTTT.

This chain connects TRBV27 to TRBJ1-1; D call uncertain. The CDR3 consists of 13 residues. Germline values: CDR1 MNHEY, CDR2 SMNVEV (reference sequence). With 4 bases removed from V and 2 bases from J, the gap between germline ends came to 8 bases. The CDR3 spells CASSYRVNTEAFF. The CDR3 DNA follows: TGTGCCAGCAGTTATCGGGTAAACACTGAAGCTTTCTTT.

The V gene is TRBV6-2 or TRBV6-3, the J gene TRBJ2-2; the D gene is possibly TRBD2 (6 bases). Germline V gives CDR1 MNHEY, CDR2 SVGEGT. The CDR3 consists of 14 residues. The germline V and J ends were trimmed by 4 bases and 4 bases, with 10 bases remaining between them. CDR3 protein: CASSFGGVTGELFF. The CDR3 region has the DNA TGTGCCAGCAGTTTTGGAGGGGTCACCGGGGAGCTGTTTTTT.

The CDR3, as DNA: TGTGCCAGCAGCCAAAGCCCGGGCTCTAATTCACCCCTCCACTTT. Residues: CASSQSPGSNSPLHF. This rearrangement joins TRBV7-9 to TRBJ1-6; unclear D gene. The V end lost 5 bases, the J end lost 6 bases, and 14 bases lay between the germline ends. Germline V gene data show CDR1 as SEHNR and CDR2 as FQNEAQ (reference sequence). The CDR3 is made up of 15 amino acids. Combining the CDR3 with reference TRBV7-9 and TRBJ1-6 gives the whole variable domain DTGVSQNPRHKITKRGQNVTFRCDPISEHNRLYWYRQTLGQGPEFLTYFQNEAQLEKSRLLSDRFSAERPKGSFSTLEIQRTEQGDSAMYLCASSQSPGSNSPLHFGNGTRLTVT.

The V and J genes are TRBV4-1 and TRBJ1-2; D gene ambiguous. The CDR3 is made up of 16 amino acids. V lost 2 bases and J lost 7, with 20 bases in between. Germline CDR1 MGHRA, CDR2 YSYEKL. CDR3 loop: CASSQSWGSRLGGYTF. CDR3 sequence (DNA): TGCGCCAGCAGCCAATCTTGGGGTAGTCGCCTAGGTGGCTACACCTTC.

This clonotype has just a few counts. J is TRBJ2-5 and V is TRBV27; 11 bases line up with TRBD2. CDR3 length: 18 residues. The V gene end was trimmed by 5 bases and the J gene end by 4 bases; junction bases not matched to a gene: 15. CDR1 and CDR2 (germline): MNHEY, SMNVEV (reference sequence). Written as DNA, the CDR3 is TGTGCCAGCAGTCCTGCCCTGACGGTAGCGGGGGGGCCAGAGACCCAGTACTTC. It codes for CASSPALTVAGGPETQYF.

This clonotype has only a few counts. V usage is TRBV29-1 and J usage is TRBJ1-2; the D gene is possibly TRBD1 (5 bases). The CDR3 has 14 amino acids. V lost 5 bases to trimming and J lost 2 bases, with 15 bases between them. The germline V gene has CDR1 SQVTM and CDR2 ANQGSEA. DNA of the CDR3: TGCAGCGTTTCCCCAGGGATCCAGAACTATGGCTACACCTTC. Protein: CSVSPGIQNYGYTF.

This clonotype was detected many times. J is TRBJ2-3 and V is TRBV12-3 or TRBV12-4, with 8 bases lining up with TRBD2. There are 14 residues in the CDR3. With V trimmed by 4 bases and J by 2 bases, 2 bases remained unmatched. This chain's CDR3 is CASSSGGPTDTQYF. Here the CDR3 DNA reads TGTGCCAGCAGTTCGGGGGGGCCCACAGATACGCAGTATTTT.

This clonotype was found a few times. The V and J genes are TRBV5-6 and TRBJ2-2; D possibly uses TRBD1 or TRBD2 (6 bases each). V was pared by 4 bases and J by 5 bases, with 15 bases between. Germline CDR1 is SGHDT and CDR2 is YYEEEE. This CDR3 comprises 15 residues. The CDR3 DNA follows: TGTGCCAGCAGCCCTTCCACAGGGAGGACCGGGGAGCTGTTTTTT. Amino acids: CASSPSTGRTGELFF.

This sequence joins TRBV15 and TRBJ1-5; 8 bases are a match to TRBD1. In germline, CDR1 is LNHNV, CDR2 YYDKDF (reference sequence). V shed 4 bases and J 0 bases; nucleotides not matched to a gene: 11. CDR3 length equals 18 residues. CDR3 in DNA: TGTGCCACCAGCACCCCTACCGGGACAGGTTATAGCAATCAGCCCCAGCATTTT. This translates into CATSTPTGTGYSNQPQHF.